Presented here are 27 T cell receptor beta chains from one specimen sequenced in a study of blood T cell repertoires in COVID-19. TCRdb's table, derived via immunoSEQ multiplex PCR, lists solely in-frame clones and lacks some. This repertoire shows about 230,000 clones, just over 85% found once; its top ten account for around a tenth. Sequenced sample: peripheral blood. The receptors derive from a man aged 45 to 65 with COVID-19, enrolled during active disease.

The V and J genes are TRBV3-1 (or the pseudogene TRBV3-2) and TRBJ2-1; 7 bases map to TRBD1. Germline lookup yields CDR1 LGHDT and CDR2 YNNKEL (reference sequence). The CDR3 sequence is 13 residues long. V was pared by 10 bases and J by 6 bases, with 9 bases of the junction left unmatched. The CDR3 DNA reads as TGTGCCATCACGGGACAGCTCGGCAATGAGCAGTTCTTC. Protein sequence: CAITGQLGNEQFF.

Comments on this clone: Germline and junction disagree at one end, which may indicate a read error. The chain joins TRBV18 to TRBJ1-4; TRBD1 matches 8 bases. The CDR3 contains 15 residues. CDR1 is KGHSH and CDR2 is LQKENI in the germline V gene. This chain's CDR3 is CASSRGTGGGEKLLF. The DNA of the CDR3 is TGTGCCAGCTCACGCGGAACAGGGGGAGGTGAAAAACTGCTTTTT.

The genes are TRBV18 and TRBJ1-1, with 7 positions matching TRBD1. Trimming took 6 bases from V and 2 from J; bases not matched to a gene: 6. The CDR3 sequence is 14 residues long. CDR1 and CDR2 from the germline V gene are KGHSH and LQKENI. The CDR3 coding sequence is TGTGCCAGCTCCCCCGACAGGGCAAACACTGAAGCTTTCTTT. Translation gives CASSPDRANTEAFF. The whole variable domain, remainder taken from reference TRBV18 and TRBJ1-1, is NAGVMQNPRHLVRRRGQEARLRCSPMKGHSHVYWYRQLPEEGLKFMVYLQKENIIDESGMPKERFSAEFPKEGPSILRIQQVVRGDSAAYFCASSPDRANTEAFFGQGTRLTVV.

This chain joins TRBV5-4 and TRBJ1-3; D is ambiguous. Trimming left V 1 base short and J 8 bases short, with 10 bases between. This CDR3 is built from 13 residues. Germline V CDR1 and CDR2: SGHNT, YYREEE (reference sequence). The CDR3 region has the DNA TGTGCCAGCAGCTTGCGTGAGGGCTACACCATATATTTT. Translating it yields CASSLREGYTIYF.

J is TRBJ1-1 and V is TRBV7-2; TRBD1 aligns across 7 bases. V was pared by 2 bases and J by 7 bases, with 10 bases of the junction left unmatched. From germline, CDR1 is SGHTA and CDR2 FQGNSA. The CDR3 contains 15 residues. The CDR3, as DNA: TGTGCCAGCAGCTTAAAAAGACAGGGTGGTAGTGAAGCTTTCTTT. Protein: CASSLKRQGGSEAFF.

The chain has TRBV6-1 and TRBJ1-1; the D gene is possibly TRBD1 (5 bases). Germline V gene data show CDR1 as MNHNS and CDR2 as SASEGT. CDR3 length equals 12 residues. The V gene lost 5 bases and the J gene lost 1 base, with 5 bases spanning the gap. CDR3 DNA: TGTGCCAGCAGTACAGGGAACACTGAAGCTTTCTTT. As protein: CASSTGNTEAFF.

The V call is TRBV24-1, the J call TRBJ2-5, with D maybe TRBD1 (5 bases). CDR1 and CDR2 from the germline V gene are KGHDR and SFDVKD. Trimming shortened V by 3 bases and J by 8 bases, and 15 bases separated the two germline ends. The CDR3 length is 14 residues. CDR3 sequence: CATSDPSAGPTQYF. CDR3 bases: TGTGCCACCAGTGATCCTTCCGCAGGGCCAACCCAGTACTTC.

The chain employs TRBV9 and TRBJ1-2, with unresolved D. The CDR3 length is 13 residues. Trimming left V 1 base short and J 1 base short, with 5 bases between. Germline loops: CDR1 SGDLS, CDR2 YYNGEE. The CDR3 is CASSVRVNYGYTF. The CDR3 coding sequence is TGTGCCAGCAGCGTACGGGTTAACTATGGCTACACCTTC.

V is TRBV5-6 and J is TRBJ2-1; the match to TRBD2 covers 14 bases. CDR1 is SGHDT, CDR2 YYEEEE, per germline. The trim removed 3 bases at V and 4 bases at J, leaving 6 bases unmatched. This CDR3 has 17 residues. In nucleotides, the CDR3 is TGTGCCAGCAGCTCAGGACTAGCGGGAGGAGGATACAATGAGCAGTTCTTC. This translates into CASSSGLAGGGYNEQFF. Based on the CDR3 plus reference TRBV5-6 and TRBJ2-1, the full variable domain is DAGVTQSPTHLIKTRGQQVTLRCSPKSGHDTVSWYQQALGQGPQFIFQYYEEEERQRGNFPDRFSGHQFPNYSSELNVNALLLGDSALYLCASSSGLAGGGYNEQFFGPGTRLTVL.

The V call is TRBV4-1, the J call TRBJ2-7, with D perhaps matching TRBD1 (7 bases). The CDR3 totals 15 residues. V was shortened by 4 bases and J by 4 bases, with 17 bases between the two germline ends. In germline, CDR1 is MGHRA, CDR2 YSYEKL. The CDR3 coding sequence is TGCGCCAGCAGCCTTAGGGGGCAGGGGGGATACGAGCAGTACTTC. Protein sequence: CASSLRGQGGYEQYF.

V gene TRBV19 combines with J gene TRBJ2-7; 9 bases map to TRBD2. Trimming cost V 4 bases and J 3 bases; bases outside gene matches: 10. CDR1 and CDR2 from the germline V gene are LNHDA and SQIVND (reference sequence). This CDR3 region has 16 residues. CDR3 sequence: CASSTTGLAMYYEQYF. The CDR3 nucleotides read TGTGCCAGTAGTACCACGGGACTAGCTATGTACTACGAGCAGTACTTC.

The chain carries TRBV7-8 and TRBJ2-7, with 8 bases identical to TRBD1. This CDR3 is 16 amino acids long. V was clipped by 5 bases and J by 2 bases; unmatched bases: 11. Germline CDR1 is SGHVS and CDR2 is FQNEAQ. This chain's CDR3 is CASSLRPGQVTYEQYF. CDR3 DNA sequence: TGTGCCAGCAGCCTTAGACCGGGACAGGTGACCTACGAGCAGTACTTC. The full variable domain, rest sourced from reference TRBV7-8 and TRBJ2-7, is GAGVSQSPRYKVAKRGQDVALRCDPISGHVSLFWYQQALGQGPEFLTYFQNEAQLDKSGLPSDRFFAERPEGSVSTLKIQRTQQEDSAVYLCASSLRPGQVTYEQYFGPGTRLTVT.

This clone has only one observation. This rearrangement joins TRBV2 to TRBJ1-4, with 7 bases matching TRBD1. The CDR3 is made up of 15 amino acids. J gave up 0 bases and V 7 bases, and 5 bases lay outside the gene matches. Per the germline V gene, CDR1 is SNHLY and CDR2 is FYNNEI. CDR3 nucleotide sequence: TGTGCCAGCATCCAAGACAGGGCAACTAATGAAAAACTGTTTTTT. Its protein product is CASIQDRATNEKLFF.

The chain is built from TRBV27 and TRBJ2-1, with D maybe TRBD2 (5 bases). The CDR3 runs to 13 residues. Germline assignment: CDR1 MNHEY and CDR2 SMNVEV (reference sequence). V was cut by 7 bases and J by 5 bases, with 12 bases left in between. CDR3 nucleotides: TGTGCCAGCACCCCCGGACTCCACAATGAGCAGTTCTTC. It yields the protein CASTPGLHNEQFF.

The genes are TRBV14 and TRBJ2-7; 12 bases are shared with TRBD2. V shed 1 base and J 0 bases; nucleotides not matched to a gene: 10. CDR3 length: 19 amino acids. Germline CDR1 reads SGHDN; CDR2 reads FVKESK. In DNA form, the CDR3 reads TGTGCCAGCAGCCAAGGCGGTACTAGCGGGAGGCCCAACTCCTACGAGCAGTACTTC. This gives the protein CASSQGGTSGRPNSYEQYF.

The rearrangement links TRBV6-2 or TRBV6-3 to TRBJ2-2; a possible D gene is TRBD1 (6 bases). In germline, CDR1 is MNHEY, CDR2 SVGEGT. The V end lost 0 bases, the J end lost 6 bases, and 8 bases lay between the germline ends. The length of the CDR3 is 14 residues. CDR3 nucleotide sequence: TGTGCCAGCAGTTACTCTACAGGGCCCGGGGAGCTGTTTTTT. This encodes CASSYSTGPGELFF.

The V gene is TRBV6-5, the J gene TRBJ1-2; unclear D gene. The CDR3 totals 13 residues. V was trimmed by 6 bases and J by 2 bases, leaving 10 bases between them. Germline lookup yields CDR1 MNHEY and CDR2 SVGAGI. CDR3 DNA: TGTGCCAGCAGCAAACACAGCAACTATGGCTACACCTTC. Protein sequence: CASSKHSNYGYTF.

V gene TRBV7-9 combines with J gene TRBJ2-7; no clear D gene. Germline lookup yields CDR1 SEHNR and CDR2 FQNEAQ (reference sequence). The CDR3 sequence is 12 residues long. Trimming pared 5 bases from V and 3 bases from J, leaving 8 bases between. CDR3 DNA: TGTGCCAGCAGCGTGTCGGGCTACGAGCAGTACTTC. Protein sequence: CASSVSGYEQYF.

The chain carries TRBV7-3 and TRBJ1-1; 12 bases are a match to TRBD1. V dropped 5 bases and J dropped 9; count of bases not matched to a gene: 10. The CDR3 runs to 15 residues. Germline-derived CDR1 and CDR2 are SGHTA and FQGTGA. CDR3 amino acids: CASSVDGDRGRKAFF. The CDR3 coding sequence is TGTGCCAGCAGCGTCGACGGGGACAGGGGGCGAAAAGCTTTCTTT.

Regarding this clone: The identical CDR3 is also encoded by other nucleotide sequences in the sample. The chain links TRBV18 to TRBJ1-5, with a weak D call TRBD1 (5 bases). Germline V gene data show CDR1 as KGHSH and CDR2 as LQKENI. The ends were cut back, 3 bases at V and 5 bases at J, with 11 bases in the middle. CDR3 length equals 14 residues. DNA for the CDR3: TGTGCCAGCTCACCTGGACAAGGGGATCAGCCCCAGCATTTT. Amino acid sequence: CASSPGQGDQPQHF.

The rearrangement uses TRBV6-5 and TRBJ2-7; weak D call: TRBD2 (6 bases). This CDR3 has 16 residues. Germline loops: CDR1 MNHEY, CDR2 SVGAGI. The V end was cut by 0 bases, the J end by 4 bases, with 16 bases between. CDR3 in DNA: TGTGCCAGCAGTTACTCGACCCCCCCAGGGACTTACGAGCAGTACTTC. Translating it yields CASSYSTPPGTYEQYF.

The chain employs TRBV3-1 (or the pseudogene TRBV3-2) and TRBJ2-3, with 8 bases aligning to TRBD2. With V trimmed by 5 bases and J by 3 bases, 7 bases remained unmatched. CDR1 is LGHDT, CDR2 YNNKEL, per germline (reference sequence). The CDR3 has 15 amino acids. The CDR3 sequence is CASSYAGGGTDTQYF. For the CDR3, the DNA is TGTGCCAGCAGCTACGCGGGAGGAGGGACAGATACGCAGTATTTT.

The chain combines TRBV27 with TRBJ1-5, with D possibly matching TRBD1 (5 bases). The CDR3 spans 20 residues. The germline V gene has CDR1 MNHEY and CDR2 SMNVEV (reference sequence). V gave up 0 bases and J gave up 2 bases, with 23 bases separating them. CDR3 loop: CASSLSSSGEGARGNQPQHF. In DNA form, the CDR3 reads TGTGCCAGCAGTTTATCTAGTTCGGGTGAAGGGGCTAGGGGCAATCAGCCCCAGCATTTT.

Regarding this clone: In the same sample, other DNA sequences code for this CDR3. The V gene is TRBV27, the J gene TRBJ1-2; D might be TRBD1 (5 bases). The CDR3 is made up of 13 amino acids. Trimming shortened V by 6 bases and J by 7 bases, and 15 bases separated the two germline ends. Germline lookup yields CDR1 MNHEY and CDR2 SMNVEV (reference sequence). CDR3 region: CASSPRRDFGYTF. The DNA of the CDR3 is TGTGCCAGCAGCCCCCGCAGGGATTTTGGCTACACCTTC.

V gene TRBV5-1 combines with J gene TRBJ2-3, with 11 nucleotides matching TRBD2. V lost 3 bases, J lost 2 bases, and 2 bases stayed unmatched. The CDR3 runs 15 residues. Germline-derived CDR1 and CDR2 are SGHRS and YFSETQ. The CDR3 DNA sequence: TGCGCCAGCAGCTATAGCGGGAGGGTCACAGATACGCAGTATTTT. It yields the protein CASSYSGRVTDTQYF. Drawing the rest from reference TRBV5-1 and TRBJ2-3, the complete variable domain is KAGVTQTPRYLIKTRGQQVTLSCSPISGHRSVSWYQQTPGQGLQFLFEYFSETQRNKGNFPGRFSGRQFSNSRSEMNVSTLELGDSALYLCASSYSGRVTDTQYFGPGTRLTVL.

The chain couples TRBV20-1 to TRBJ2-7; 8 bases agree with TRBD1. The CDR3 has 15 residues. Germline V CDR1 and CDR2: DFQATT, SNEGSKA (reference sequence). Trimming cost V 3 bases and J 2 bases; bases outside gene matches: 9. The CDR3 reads CSASDTTRGPYEQYF. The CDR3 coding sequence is TGCAGTGCTAGTGACACTACCAGGGGGCCCTACGAGCAGTACTTC.

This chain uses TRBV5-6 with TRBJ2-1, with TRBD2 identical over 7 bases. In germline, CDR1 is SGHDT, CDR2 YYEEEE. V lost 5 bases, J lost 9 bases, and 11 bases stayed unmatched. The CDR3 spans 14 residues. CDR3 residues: CASRWASGITEQFF. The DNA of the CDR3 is TGTGCCAGCAGATGGGCTAGCGGTATCACTGAGCAGTTCTTC.